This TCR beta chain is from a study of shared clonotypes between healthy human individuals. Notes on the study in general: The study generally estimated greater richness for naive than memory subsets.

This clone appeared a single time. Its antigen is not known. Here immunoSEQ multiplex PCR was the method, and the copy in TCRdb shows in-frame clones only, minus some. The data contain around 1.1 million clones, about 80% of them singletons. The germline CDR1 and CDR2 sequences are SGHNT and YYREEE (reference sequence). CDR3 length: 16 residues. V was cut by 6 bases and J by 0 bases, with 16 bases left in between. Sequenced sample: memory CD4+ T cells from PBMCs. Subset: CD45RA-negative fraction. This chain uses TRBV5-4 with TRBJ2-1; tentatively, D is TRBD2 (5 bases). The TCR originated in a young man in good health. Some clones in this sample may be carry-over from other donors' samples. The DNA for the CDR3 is TGTGCCAGCACCGAAGACTACCTCTCCTCCTACAATGAGCAGTTCTTC. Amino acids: CASTEDYLSSYNEQFF.